The clone carrying this T cell receptor beta chain occurred a few times. The source of the sample is a study of blood T cell repertoires in COVID-19. Study at large: Material from acute and convalescent COVID-19 was sourced from the United States, Italy and Spain. PBMCs, B-cell-depleted T cells, or T cells provided the cDNA or gDNA that made up the material.

Only in-frame clones appear in the TCRdb table, and some are missing; sequencing was by immunoSEQ multiplex PCR. The sample lists approximately 130,000 clones, about four fifths occurring once. The CDR3 contains 15 residues. Trimming stripped 5 bases from V and 0 bases from J, with 11 bases between. Germline assignment: CDR1 SGHTA and CDR2 FQGTGA. Source material: peripheral blood. The sequence came from a man older than 75 with acute or convalescent COVID-19. The chain joins TRBV7-3 to TRBJ2-1, with a weak D call TRBD2 (7 bases). The chain's CDR3 is CASSPRGASYNEQFF. DNA for the CDR3: TGTGCCAGCAGCCCTCGGGGGGCCTCCTACAATGAGCAGTTCTTC. Looking up the rest from reference TRBV7-3 and TRBJ2-1 gives the full variable domain: GAGVSQTPSNKVTEKGKYVELRCDPISGHTALYWYRQSLGQGPEFLIYFQGTGAADDSGLPNDRFFAVRPEGSVSTLKIQRTERGDSAVYLCASSPRGASYNEQFFGPGTRLTVL.